The T cell receptor (beta chain) described here comes from a study of control samples from healthy donors and cancer patients. The CDR3 consists of 14 residues. CDR1 is LNHDA, CDR2 SQIVND, per germline (reference sequence). The ends were cut back, 6 bases at V and 7 bases at J, with 19 bases in the middle. Clones were read by immunoSEQ multiplex PCR, and TCRdb kept only the in-frame ones, dropping some. The table shows about 120,000 clones, with approximately 90% occurring only once. This receptor was obtained from a woman aged 65 to 85 in good health. This chain joins TRBV19 and TRBJ2-7; weak D call: TRBD2 (6 bases). The material sequenced was blood. The CDR3 loop reads CASRDPGLIGEQYF. CDR3 sequence (DNA): TGTGCCAGTAGGGATCCTGGACTAATCGGGGAGCAGTACTTC.